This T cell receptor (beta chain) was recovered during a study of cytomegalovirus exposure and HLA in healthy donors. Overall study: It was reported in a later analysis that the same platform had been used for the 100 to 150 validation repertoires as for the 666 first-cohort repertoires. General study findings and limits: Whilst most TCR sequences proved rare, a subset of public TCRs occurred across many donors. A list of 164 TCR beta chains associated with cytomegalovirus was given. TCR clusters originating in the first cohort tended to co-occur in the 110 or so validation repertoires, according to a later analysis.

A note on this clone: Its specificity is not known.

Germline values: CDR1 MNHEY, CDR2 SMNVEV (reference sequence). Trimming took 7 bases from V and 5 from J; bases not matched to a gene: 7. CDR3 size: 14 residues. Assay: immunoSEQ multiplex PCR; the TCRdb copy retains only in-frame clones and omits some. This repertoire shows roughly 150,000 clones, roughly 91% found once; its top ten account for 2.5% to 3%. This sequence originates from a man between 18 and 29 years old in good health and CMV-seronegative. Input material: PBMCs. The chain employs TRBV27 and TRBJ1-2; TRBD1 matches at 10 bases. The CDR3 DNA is TGTGCCAGCAACTCCGGGACAGGGGCTTATGGCTACACCTTC. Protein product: CASNSGTGAYGYTF.